Sequencing of this TCR beta chain was carried out in a study of T cell responses to AZD1222 COVID-19 vaccine. Regarding the study as a whole: Increases in Spike-specific TCR breadth and depth were seen after two AZD1222 doses. Nearly half of spike-specific TCRs reportedly go after variant regions that carry no mutations.

Remarks on this clone: Its antigen is currently unknown.

Trimming left V 2 bases short and J 4 bases short, with 15 bases between. Germline-derived CDR1 and CDR2 are SGHDT and YYEEEE. This CDR3 is 15 amino acids long. Libraries were prepared by immunoSEQ multiplex PCR; TCRdb keeps only in-frame clonotypes and omits some of them. The profile shows 100,000 to 130,000 clones, approximately 90% of them singletons. The sequence was collected from an adult who received the AZD1222 COVID-19 vaccine. The sample here was peripheral blood, taken 28 days after the second AZD1222 dose. The rearrangement uses TRBV5-6 and TRBJ2-5, with D perhaps given as TRBD1 or TRBD2 (5 bases each). The CDR3 spells CASSFIEGFTETQYF. The CDR3 DNA is TGTGCCAGCAGCTTCATCGAGGGGTTCACAGAGACCCAGTACTTC.